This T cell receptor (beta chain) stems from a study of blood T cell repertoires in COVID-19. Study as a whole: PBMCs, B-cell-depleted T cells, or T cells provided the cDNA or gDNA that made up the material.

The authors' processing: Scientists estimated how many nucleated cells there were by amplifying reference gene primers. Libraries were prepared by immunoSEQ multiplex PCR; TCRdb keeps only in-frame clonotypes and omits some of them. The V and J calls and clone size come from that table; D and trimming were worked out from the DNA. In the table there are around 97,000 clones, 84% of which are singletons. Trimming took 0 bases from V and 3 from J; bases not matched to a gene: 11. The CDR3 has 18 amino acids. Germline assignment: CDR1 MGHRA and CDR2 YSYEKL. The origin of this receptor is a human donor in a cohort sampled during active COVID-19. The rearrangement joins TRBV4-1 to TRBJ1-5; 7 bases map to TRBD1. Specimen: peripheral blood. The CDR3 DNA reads TGCGCCAGCAGCCAAGAAGGGGGGATAGGGGGCATCAATCAGCCCCAGCATTTT. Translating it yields CASSQEGGIGGINQPQHF.